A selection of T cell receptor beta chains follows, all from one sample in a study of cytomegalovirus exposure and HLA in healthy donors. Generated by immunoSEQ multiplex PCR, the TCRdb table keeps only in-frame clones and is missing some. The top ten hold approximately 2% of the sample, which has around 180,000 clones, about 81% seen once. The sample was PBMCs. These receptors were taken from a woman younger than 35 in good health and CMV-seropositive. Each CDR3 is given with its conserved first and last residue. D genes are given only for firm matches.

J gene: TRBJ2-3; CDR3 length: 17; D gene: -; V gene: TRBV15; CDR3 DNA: TGTGCCACCAGCAGAGATGTAGGAGGGCCCGATTCAGATACGCAGTATTTT; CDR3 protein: CATSRDVGGPDSDTQYF
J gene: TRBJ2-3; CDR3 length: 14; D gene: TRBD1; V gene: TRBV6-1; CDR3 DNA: TGTGCCAGCAGAAAACAGGGGGCCGCAGATACGCAGTATTTT; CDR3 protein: CASRKQGAADTQYF
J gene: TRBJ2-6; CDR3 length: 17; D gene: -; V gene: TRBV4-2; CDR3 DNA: TGTGCCAGCAGCCAAGATGGAGACTCCTCGGGGGCCAACGTCCTGACTTTC; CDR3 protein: CASSQDGDSSGANVLTF
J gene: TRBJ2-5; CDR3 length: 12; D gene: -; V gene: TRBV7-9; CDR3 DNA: TGTGCCAGCAGTACCACAAGAGAGACCCAGTACTTC; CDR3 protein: CASSTTRETQYF
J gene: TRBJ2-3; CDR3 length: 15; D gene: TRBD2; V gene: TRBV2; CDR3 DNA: TGTGCCAGCAGTGATACTAGCGGCTACCCAGATACGCAGTATTTT; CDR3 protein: CASSDTSGYPDTQYF
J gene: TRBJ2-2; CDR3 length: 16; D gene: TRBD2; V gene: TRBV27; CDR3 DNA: TGTGCCAGCAGTTGGAGAGCGGGGGGGCTGGACGGGGAGCTGTTTTTT; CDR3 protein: CASSWRAGGLDGELFF
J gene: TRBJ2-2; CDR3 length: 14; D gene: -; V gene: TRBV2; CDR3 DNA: TGTGCCAGCAGTGTTGGGCCCTCGTGGGGGGAGCTGTTTTTT; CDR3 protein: CASSVGPSWGELFF
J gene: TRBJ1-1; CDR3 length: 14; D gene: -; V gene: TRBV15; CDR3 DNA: TGTGCCACCAGCAGAGAGAGAGGTCTTACTGAAGCTTTCTTT; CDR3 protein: CATSRERGLTEAFF
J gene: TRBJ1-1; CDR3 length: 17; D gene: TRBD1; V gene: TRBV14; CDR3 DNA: TGTGCCAGCAGCCGAACAGAGTATACAGGGGGGAACACTGAAGCTTTCTTT; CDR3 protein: CASSRTEYTGGNTEAFF
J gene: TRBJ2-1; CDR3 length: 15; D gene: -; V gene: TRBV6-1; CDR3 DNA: TGTGCCAGCAGTGAAGTGCGGGGTAGTTACAATGAGCAGTTCTTC; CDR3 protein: CASSEVRGSYNEQFF